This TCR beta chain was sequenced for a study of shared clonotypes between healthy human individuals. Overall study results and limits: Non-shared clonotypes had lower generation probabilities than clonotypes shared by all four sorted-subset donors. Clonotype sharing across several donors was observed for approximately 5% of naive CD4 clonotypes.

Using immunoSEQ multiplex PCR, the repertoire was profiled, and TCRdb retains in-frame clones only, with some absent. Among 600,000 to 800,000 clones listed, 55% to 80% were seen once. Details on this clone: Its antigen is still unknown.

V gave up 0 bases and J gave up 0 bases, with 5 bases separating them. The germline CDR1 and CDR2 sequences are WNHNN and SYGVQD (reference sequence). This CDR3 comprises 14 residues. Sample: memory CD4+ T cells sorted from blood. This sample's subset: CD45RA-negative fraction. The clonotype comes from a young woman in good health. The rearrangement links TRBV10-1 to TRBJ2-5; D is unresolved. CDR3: CASSESVDQETQYF. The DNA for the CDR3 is TGCGCCAGCAGTGAGTCGGTCGACCAAGAGACCCAGTACTTC.